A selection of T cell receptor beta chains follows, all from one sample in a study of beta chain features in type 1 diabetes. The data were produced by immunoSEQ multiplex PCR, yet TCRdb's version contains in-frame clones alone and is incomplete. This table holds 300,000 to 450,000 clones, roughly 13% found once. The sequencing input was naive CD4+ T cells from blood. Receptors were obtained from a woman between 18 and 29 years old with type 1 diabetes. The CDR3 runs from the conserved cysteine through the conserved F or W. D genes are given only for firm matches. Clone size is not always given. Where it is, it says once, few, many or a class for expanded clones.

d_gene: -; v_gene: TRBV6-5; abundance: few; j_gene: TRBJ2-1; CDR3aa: CASSYGPYNEQFF; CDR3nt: TGTGCCAGCAGTTATGGCCCCTACAATGAGCAGTTCTTC
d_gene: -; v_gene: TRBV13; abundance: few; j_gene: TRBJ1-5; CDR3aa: CASSGGPNQPQHF; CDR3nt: TGTGCCAGCAGCGGCGGGCCAAATCAGCCCCAGCATTTT
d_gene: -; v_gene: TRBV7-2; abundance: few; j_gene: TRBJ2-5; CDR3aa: CASSSPTWYQETQYF; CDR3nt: TGTGCCAGCAGCTCCCCAACTTGGTACCAAGAGACCCAGTACTTC
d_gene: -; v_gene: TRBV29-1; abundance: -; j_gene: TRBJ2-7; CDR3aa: CSVKYLGLSDEQYF; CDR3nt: TGCAGCGTTAAGTACTTGGGCCTCTCAGACGAGCAGTACTTC
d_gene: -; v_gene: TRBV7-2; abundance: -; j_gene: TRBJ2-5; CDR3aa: CASSLSSASGQETQYF; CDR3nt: TGTGCCAGCAGCTTAAGCTCGGCTTCCGGGCAAGAGACCCAGTACTTC
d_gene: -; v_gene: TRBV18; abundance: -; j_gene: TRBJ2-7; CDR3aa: CASSPFFTTGTYEQYF; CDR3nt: TGTGCCAGCTCACCATTCTTTACAACGGGAACCTACGAGCAGTACTTC
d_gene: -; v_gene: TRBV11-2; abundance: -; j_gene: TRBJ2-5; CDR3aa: CASSLDWGEQETQYF; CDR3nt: TGTGCCAGCAGCTTAGATTGGGGGGAACAAGAGACCCAGTACTTC
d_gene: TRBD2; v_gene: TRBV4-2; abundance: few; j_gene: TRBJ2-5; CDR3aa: CASSQDLAGTQETQYF; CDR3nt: TGTGCCAGCAGCCAAGATCTAGCGGGAACACAAGAGACCCAGTACTTC
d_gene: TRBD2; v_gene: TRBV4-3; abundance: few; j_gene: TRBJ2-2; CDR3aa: CASSPRREVNTGELFF; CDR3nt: TGCGCCAGCAGCCCCCGACGGGAGGTGAACACCGGGGAGCTGTTTTTT
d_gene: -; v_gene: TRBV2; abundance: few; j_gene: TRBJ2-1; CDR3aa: CASSEIRARGDNEQFF; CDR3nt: TGTGCCAGCAGTGAGATCAGGGCCAGAGGAGACAATGAGCAGTTCTTC
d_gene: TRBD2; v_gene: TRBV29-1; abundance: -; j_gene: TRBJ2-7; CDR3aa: CSGKLAGVGEQYF; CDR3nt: TGCAGCGGAAAACTAGCGGGAGTGGGGGAGCAGTACTTC
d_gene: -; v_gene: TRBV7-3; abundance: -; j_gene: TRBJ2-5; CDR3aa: CASSLYHQETQYF; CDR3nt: TGTGCCAGCAGCTTATATCACCAAGAGACCCAGTACTTC
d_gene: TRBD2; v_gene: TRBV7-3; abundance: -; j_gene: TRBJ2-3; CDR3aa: CASSPGLAGTTDTQYF; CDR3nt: TGTGCCAGCAGCCCGGGACTAGCGGGGACCACAGATACGCAGTATTTT
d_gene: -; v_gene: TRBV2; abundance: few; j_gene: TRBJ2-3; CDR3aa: CASDYTDTQYF; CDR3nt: TGTGCCAGCGACTACACAGATACGCAGTATTTT
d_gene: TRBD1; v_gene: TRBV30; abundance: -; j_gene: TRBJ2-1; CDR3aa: CAWSFGDRDREFF; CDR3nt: TGTGCCTGGAGTTTTGGGGATCGGGACAGGGAGTTCTTC
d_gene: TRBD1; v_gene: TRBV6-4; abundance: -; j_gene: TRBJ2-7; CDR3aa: CASSDWDRVDEQYF; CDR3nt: TGTGCCAGCAGTGACTGGGACAGGGTCGACGAGCAGTACTTC
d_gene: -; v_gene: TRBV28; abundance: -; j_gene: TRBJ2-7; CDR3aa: CASSPRGAEQYF; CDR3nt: TGTGCCAGCAGTCCTCGTGGGGCCGAGCAGTACTTC
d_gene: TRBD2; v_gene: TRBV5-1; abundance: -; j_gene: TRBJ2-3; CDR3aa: CASSLVGGGMADTQYF; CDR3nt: TGCGCCAGCAGCTTGGTCGGCGGGGGGATGGCAGATACGCAGTATTTT
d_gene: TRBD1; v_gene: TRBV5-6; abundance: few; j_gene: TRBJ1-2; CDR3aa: CASSLAGIGDRGSGTF; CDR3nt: TGTGCCAGCAGCTTGGCCGGAATTGGGGACAGGGGGTCGGGCACCTTC
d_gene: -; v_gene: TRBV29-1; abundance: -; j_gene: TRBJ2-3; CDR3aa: CSVGRRGLRTDTQYF; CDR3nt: TGCAGCGTTGGTCGCAGGGGTTTACGGACAGATACGCAGTATTTT
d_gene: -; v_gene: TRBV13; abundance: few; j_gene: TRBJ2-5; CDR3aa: CASSLIWAGETQYF; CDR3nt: TGTGCCAGCAGCTTAATCTGGGCGGGAGAGACCCAGTACTTC
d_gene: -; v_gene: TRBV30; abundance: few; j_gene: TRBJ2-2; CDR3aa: CAWSGTGELFF; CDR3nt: TGTGCCTGGAGCGGGACCGGGGAGCTGTTTTTT
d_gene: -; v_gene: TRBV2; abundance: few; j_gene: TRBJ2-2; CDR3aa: CASSLTVSAGELFF; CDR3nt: TGTGCCAGCAGCCTCACAGTGTCCGCCGGGGAGCTGTTTTTT
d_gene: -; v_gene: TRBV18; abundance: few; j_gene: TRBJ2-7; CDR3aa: CASSPPPLYEQYF; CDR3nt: TGTGCCAGCTCACCGCCACCACTCTACGAGCAGTACTTC
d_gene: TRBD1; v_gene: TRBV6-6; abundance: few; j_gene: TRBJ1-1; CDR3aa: CASSAAPGQDGTEAFF; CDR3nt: TGTGCCAGCAGCGCTGCCCCGGGACAGGATGGAACTGAAGCTTTCTTT
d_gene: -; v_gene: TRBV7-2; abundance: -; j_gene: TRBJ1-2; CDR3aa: CASSLGRKAYTF; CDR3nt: TGTGCCAGCAGCTTAGGCAGGAAAGCCTACACCTTC
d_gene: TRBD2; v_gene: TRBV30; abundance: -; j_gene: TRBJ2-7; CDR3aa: CAWSVGRTSGVSYEQYF; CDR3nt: TGTGCCTGGAGTGTAGGGCGGACTAGCGGGGTCTCCTACGAGCAGTACTTC
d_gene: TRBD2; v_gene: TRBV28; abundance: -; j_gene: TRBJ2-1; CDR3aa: CASSWLLGLAGGYNEQFF; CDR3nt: TGTGCCAGCAGTTGGCTATTGGGACTAGCGGGGGGATACAATGAGCAGTTCTTC
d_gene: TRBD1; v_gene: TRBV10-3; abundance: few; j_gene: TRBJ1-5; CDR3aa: CAISGDRGHPGQHF; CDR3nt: TGTGCCATCAGTGGAGACAGGGGGCACCCCGGTCAGCATTTT
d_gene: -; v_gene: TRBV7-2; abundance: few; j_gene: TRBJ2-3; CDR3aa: CASSSTDTQYF; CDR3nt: TGTGCCAGCAGTTCAACAGATACGCAGTATTTT
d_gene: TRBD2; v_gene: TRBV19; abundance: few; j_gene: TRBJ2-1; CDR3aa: CASNPFSGRAEHEQFF; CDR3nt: TGTGCCAGTAACCCCTTTAGCGGGAGGGCCGAGCATGAGCAGTTCTTC
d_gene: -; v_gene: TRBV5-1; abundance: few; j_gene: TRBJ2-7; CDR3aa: CASSSRGHAEQYF; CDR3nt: TGCGCCAGCAGCTCCCGTGGGCATGCCGAGCAGTACTTC
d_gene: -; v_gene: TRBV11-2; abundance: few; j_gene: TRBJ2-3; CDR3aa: CASSLDGGYPTDTQYF; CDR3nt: TGTGCCAGCAGCTTAGACGGAGGCTATCCCACAGATACGCAGTATTTT
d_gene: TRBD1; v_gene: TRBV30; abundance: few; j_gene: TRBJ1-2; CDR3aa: CAWTNRGSYGYTF; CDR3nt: TGTGCCTGGACGAACAGGGGTTCCTATGGCTACACCTTC
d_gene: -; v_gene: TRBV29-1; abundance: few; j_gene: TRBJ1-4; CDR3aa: CSVHTQPGEKLFF; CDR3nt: TGCAGCGTTCATACACAACCGGGAGAAAAACTGTTTTTT
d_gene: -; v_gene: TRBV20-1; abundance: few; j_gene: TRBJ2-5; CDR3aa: CSAGAGETQYF; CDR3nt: TGCAGTGCGGGGGCGGGAGAGACCCAGTACTTC
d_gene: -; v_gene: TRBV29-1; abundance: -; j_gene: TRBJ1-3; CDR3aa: CSVPTAGNTIYF; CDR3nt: TGCAGCGTCCCCACGGCTGGAAACACCATATATTTT
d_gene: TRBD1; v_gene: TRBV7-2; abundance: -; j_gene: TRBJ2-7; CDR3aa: CASSSTGTVNYEQYF; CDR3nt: TGTGCCAGCAGCTCGACCGGGACAGTAAACTACGAGCAGTACTTC
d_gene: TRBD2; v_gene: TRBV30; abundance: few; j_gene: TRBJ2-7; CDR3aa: CARGGLREQYF; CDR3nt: TGTGCCCGGGGGGGGCTGAGAGAGCAGTACTTC
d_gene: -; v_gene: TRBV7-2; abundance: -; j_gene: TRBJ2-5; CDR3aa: CASSFRAAPGETQYF; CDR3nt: TGTGCCAGCAGCTTCAGAGCGGCGCCCGGGGAGACCCAGTACTTC
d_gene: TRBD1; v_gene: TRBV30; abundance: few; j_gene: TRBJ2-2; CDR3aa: CAWSDLSGQGPSGELFF; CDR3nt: TGTGCCTGGAGTGACCTCTCGGGACAGGGCCCTTCCGGGGAGCTGTTTTTT